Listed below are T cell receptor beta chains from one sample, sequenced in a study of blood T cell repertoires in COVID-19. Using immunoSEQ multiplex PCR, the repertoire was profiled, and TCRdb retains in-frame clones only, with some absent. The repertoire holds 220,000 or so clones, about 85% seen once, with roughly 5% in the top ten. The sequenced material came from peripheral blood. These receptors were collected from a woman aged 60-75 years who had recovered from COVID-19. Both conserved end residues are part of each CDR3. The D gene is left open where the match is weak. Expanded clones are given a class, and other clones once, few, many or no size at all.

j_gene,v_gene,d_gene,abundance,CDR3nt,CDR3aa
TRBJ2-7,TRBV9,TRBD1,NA,TGTGCCAGCAGCGCAGGGACAGGGGGCACCGGGCAGTACTTC,CASSAGTGGTGQYF
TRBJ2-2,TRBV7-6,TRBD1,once,TGTGCCAGCAGCCAGTACCGGACAGGCGCCGGGGAGCTGTTTTTT,CASSQYRTGAGELFF
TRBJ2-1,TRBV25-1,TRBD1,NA,TGTGCCAGCAGTGGGACAGGGGCCTACAATGAGCAGTTCTTC,CASSGTGAYNEQFF
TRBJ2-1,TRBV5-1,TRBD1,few,TGCGCCAGCAGATGGGAGGGACAGGGGTACAATGAGCAGTTCTTC,CASRWEGQGYNEQFF
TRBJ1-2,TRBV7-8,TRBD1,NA,TGTGCCAGCAGCTTACTAACCCACCTGACAGGGATATATGGCTACACCTTC,CASSLLTHLTGIYGYTF
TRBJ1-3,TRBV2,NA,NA,TGTGCCAGCAGGGGGGCCCCCTCTGGAAACACCATATATTTT,CASRGAPSGNTIYF
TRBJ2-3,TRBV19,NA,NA,TGTGCCAGTAGTTCTCAGGGGACAGATACGCAGTATTTT,CASSSQGTDTQYF
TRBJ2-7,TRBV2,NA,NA,TGTGCCAGCAGTCGGGACACCCTATCTTACGACGAGCAGTACTTC,CASSRDTLSYDEQYF
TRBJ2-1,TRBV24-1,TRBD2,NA,TGTGCCACCAGCGCAGACCCCCGACTAGCGGGGGGCACCCACAATGAGCAGTTCTTC,CATSADPRLAGGTHNEQFF
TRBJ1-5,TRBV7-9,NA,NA,TGTGCCAGCAGCGCCGGGGGGGCAGGGGGCAATCAGCCCCAGCATTTT,CASSAGGAGGNQPQHF
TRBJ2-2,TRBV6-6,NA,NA,TGTGCCAGCATCGCAGAGGGCAGGGGACGCACCGGGGAGCTGTTTTTT,CASIAEGRGRTGELFF
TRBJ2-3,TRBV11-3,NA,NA,TGTGCCAGCAGCTTAGAGGCCGGCACAGATACGCAGTATTTT,CASSLEAGTDTQYF
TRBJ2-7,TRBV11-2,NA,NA,TGTGCCAGCACCGGACGACGGCGGGGAGGGGGGTACGAGCAGTACTTC,CASTGRRRGGGYEQYF
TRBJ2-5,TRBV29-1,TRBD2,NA,TGCAGCGTTGTCCTGCGGGGGGGCCTAGAGACCCAGTACTTC,CSVVLRGGLETQYF
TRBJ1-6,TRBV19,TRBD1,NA,TGTGCCAGTAGTATAAGGGCGGGACAGGATCCTTCACCCCTCCACTTT,CASSIRAGQDPSPLHF
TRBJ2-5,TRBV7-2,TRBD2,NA,TGTGCCAGCAGCGACGTCTACCGGGGGGGCACAGAGACCCAGTACTTC,CASSDVYRGGTETQYF
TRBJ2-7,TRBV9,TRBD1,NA,TGTGCCAGCAGCCCTGGGACAGGTGCGTACGAGCAGTACTTC,CASSPGTGAYEQYF
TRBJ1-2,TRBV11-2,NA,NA,TGTGCCAGCAGCTTGGGCGGGCTATATGGCTACACCTTC,CASSLGGLYGYTF
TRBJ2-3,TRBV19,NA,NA,TGTGCCAGTAGTTCTGTCAGGGGGCAAGGGGGGGTCACAGATACGCAGTATTTT,CASSSVRGQGGVTDTQYF
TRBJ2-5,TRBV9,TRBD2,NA,TGTGCCAGCAGCGTAGGACAGCCGACTAGCTGGGAGACCCAGTACTTC,CASSVGQPTSWETQYF
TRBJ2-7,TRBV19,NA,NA,TGTGCCAGTAGTATAAGTTCCAGGTCCCACGAGCAGTACTTC,CASSISSRSHEQYF
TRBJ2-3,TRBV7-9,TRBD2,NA,TGTGCCAGCAGCCTCAGCGGGGGAGGGGCAGATACGCAGTATTTT,CASSLSGGGADTQYF
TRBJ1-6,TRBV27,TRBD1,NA,TGTGCCAGCAGTTTCGGGACAGGGATGAATTCACCCCTCCACTTT,CASSFGTGMNSPLHF
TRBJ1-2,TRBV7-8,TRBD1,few,TGTGCCAGCAGCCGGGACAGGACCTATGGCTACACCTTC,CASSRDRTYGYTF
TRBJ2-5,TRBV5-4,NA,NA,TGTGCCAGCAGGTCGAGAAAGCAAGAGACCCAGTACTTC,CASRSRKQETQYF
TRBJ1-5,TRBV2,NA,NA,TGTGCCAGCAGTGAATCCCTAACACCACGAGGGTCCCAGCATTTT,CASSESLTPRGSQHF
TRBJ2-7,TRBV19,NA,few,TGTGCCAGTAGTATAGAGGATTCGGGCGAGCAGTACTTC,CASSIEDSGEQYF
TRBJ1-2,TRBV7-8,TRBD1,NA,TGTGCCAGCAGCCAAACCGGGACAGGCTTTGGCTACACCTTC,CASSQTGTGFGYTF
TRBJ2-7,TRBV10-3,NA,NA,TGTGCCATCAGTGAGTCGCGGGACGGAGCCTACGAGCAGTACTTC,CAISESRDGAYEQYF
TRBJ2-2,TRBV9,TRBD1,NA,TGTGCCAGCAGCGTGGGACAGGGGGCAAACGGGGAGCTGTTTTTT,CASSVGQGANGELFF
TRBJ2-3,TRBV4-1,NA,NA,TGCGCCAGCAGCCAAGAAAACTATTACACAGATACGCAGTATTTT,CASSQENYYTDTQYF
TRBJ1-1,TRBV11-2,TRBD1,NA,TGTGCCAGCAGCCCAAACAGGGGTTACCCTGAAGCTTTCTTT,CASSPNRGYPEAFF
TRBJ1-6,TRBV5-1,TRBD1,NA,TGCGCCAGCAGCCGGACAGGGCAGGATTCACCCCTCCACTTT,CASSRTGQDSPLHF
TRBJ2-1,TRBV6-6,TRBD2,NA,TGTGCCAGCAGAAGCGGGAGATCTTACAATGAGCAGTTCTTC,CASRSGRSYNEQFF
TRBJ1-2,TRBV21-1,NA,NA,TGTGCCAGCAGCACCGGACAGGGGAGGCACTATGGCTACACCTTC,CASSTGQGRHYGYTF
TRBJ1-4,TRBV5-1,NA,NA,TGCGCCAGCAGCTTCGGGACACGTGAAAAACTGTTTTTT,CASSFGTREKLFF
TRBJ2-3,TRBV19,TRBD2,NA,TGTGCCAGTGGTAAACTAGCGGGGGTCACAGATACGCAGTATTTT,CASGKLAGVTDTQYF
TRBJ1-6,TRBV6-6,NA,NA,TGTGCCAGCAGTTATCGTGCAGACAGAGATTATTCACCCCTCCACTTT,CASSYRADRDYSPLHF
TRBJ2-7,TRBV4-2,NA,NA,TGTGCCAGCAGCCAAGACGGGGAGCAGTACTTC,CASSQDGEQYF
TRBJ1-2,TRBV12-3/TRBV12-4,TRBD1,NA,TGTGCCAGCAGTTCGACAGGGGTCGGCTACACCTTC,CASSSTGVGYTF
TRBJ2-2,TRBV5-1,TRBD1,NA,TGCGCCAGCAGCCTGGGACAGATAAACACCGGGGAGCTGTTTTTT,CASSLGQINTGELFF
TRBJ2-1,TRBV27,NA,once,TGTGCCAGCAAATCCCCCCGGAGCGGGTACAATGAGCAGTTCTTC,CASKSPRSGYNEQFF
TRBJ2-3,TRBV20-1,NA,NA,TGCAGTGCTTTGGGCCCAGATACGCAGTATTTT,CSALGPDTQYF